This T cell receptor (beta chain) was identified in a study of T cells in narcolepsy (dated by TCRdb to between 2018 and 2020). Study-level background: The study enrolled patients with narcolepsy type 1 or type 2 (NT1, NT2) together with healthy control donors. The study sought autoreactive T cells targeting hypocretin neuron self-antigens (hypocretin, TRIB2) in narcolepsy patients, using TCR Vbeta sequencing to track clonotypes in blood and CSF.

What the study reported, not specific to this receptor: Patients and controls had similar numbers of sequenced blood memory CD4+ clonotypes, with averages of about 39,494 in patients and some 35,000 in controls. Plots comparing CSF and blood CD4+ T cell clonotypes from the same patient highlighted HCRT-specific and TRIB2-specific autoreactive clonotypes. Autoreactive clonotypes were reported to be detected serially in the blood of the same patients and of different patients, but not in the blood of healthy controls. Some blood memory CD4+ repertoires from patients and controls contained no sequences matching autoreactive T cell clones.

The V end gives up 6 bases and the J end 4 bases, leaving 6 bases in the junction not matched to a gene. The CDR3, cysteine through phenylalanine, is 15 amino acids long. Of the read, only the CDR3 DNA is kept; its 45 bases are in frame from base 1. The germline V gene supplies CDR1 SGHAT and CDR2 FQNNGV. This clone was seen more than once but under ten times. Its antigen is still unknown. One base away there is no much larger clone; base qualities are not given. For TCR Vbeta sequencing, memory CD4+ T cells were sorted ex vivo from the peripheral blood of both healthy controls and narcolepsy patients. Receptor amplification or capture employed the immunoSEQ multiplex PCR assay. In its TCRdb copy, this immuneACCESS table keeps in-frame sequences only and misses some clones. Where compared with another copy, unresolved V genes explain less than half of these, and the others have no known cause. A total of roughly 25,000 clones appear in this sample, 55% to 80% of them only once. The leading ten clones occupy less than 15% of the sample.

Sample: memory (CD45RA-) CD4+ T cells from blood. The sample's cell subset or site label, decoded: memory T cells sorted ex vivo from peripheral blood. In this chain, TRBV11-2 is recombined with TRBJ2-1, with 10 central nucleotides matching TRBD2. This sequence was found in a human donor in good health. The DNA is as follows: TGTGCCAGCAGGGTAGCGGGGGGAGGATACAATGAGCAGTTCTTC. Its amino acids are CASRVAGGGYNEQFF.